There are many counts of the clone carrying this T cell receptor (beta chain). What it recognizes is unknown. This entry is derived from a study of T cell repertoires in cytomegalovirus infection. TCRdb fed the reads into MiXCR, producing one record per CDR3 protein. Here the sample spans approximately 71,000 distinct CDR3 sequences, around 20% being singletons. The V end was cut by 4 bases, the J end by 5 bases, with 17 bases between. Per germline, CDR1 MNHEY and CDR2 SVGAGI. This CDR3 region has 15 residues. This material consisted of CD8+ T cells from cultured PBMCs, taken from culture after CMV antigen stimulation. J is TRBJ2-5 and V is TRBV6-5; a possible D gene is TRBD2 (7 bases). This receptor was obtained from a human donor in good health (CMV status not recorded). Some clones in this sample may be carry-over from other donors' samples. The CDR3 bases are TGTGCCAGCAGTTGGGGAGGGGGTAGAGGGGAGACCCAGTACTTC. Its protein product is CASSWGGGRGETQYF.